Ten or more counts support the clone carrying this T cell receptor (beta chain). Its cognate antigen is unknown. The sample comes from a study of identical twins. Study findings and constraints: Insertions were fewer in abundant cord blood beta clonotypes, whereas memory repertoires showed none of this pattern.

In TCRdb, the 5' RACE reads were re-called with MiXCR into one record per CDR3 protein. The sample has roughly 710,000 distinct CDR3 sequences, roughly 6.2% seen once. Germline CDR1 and CDR2: SEHNR and FQNEAQ (reference sequence). The CDR3 extends over 13 amino acids. With V trimmed by 5 bases and J by 7 bases, 5 bases remained unmatched. Sequenced: naive T cells sorted from blood. The chain uses TRBV7-9 and TRBJ2-7, with TRBD2 matching over 10 bases. The origin of this receptor is a man aged 18-30 years in good health. CDR3: CASSPSGSGEQYV. CDR3 in DNA: TGTGCCAGCAGCCCTAGCGGGAGCGGTGAGCAGTACGTC.